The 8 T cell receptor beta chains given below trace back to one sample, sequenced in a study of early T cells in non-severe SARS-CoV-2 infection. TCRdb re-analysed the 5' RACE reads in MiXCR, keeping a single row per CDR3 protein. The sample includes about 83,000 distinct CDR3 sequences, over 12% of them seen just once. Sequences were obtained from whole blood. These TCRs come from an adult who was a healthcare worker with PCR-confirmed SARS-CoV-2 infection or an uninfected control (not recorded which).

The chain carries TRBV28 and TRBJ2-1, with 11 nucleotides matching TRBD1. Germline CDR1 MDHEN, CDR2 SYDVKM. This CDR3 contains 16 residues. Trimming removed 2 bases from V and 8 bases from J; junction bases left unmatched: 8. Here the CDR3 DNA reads TGTGCCAGCAGTTTACCCAGGACAGGGGGCCTTTATGAGCAGTTCTTC. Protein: CASSLPRTGGLYEQFF.

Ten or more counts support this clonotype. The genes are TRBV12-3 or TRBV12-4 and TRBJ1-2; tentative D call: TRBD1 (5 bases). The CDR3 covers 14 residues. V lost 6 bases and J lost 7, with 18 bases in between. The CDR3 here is CASSLGRQGGGYTF. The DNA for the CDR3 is TGTGCCAGCAGCCTGGGGCGGCAGGGCGGTGGCTACACCTTC.

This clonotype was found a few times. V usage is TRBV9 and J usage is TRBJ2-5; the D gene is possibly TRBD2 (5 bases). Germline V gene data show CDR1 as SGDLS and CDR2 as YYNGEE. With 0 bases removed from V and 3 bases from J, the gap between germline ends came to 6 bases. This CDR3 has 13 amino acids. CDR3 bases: TGTGCCAGCAGCGTAGTCGGGGAAGAGACCCAGTACTTC. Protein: CASSVVGEETQYF.

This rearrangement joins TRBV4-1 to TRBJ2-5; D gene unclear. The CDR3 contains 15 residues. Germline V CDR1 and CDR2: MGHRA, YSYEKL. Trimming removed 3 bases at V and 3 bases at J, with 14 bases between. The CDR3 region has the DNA TGCGCCAGCAGCCACCTTCCAGGAGCGAAAGAGACCCAGTACTTC. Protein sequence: CASSHLPGAKETQYF.

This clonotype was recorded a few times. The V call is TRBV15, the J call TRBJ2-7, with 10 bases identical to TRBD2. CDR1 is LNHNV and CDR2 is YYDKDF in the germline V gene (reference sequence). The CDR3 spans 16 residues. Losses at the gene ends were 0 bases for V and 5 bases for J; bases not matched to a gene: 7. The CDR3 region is CATSREAGLAFHEQYF. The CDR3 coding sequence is TGTGCCACCAGCAGAGAGGCGGGACTAGCGTTTCACGAGCAGTACTTC.

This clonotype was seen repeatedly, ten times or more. The CDR3 sequence: CASSHSGSQLNEQFF. The CDR3 DNA reads TGTGCCAGCAGCCACAGCGGGAGCCAACTCAATGAGCAGTTCTTC. This chain connects TRBV11-2 to TRBJ2-1; 8 nucleotides match TRBD2. There are 15 residues in the CDR3. Trimming cost V 5 bases and J 6 bases; bases outside gene matches: 9. Germline V CDR1 and CDR2: SGHAT, FQNNGV. Together with reference TRBV11-2 and TRBJ2-1, the CDR3 gives the full variable domain: EAGVAQSPRYKIIEKRQSVAFWCNPISGHATLYWYQQILGQGPKLLIQFQNNGVVDDSQLPKDRFSAERLKGVDSTLKIQPAKLEDSAVYLCASSHSGSQLNEQFFGPGTRLTVL.

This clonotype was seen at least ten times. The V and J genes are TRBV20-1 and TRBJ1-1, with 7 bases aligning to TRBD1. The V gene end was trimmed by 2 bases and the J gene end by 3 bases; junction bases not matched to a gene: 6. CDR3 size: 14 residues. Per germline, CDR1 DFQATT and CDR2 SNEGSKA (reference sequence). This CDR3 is CSARSPDRDTEAFF. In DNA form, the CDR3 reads TGCAGTGCTAGATCCCCCGACAGGGACACTGAAGCTTTCTTT.

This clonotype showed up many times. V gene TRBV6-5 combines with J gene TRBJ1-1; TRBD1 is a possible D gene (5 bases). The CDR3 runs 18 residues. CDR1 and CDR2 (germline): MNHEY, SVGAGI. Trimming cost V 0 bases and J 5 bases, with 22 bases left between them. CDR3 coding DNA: TGTGCCAGCAGTTACTCGTATATTAGGGACCGTCGGGGGACTGAAGCTTTCTTT. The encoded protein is CASSYSYIRDRRGTEAFF.